This is a list of T cell receptor beta chains from one sample in a study of T cell responses to AZD1222 COVID-19 vaccine. Some clones are missing from TCRdb's copy, which holds only in-frame ones; the method was immunoSEQ multiplex PCR. The sample yields about 110,000 clones, 90% seen once. The sample here was peripheral blood, taken 28 days after the second AZD1222 dose. The origin of the receptors is an adult who received the AZD1222 COVID-19 vaccine. The CDR3 runs from the conserved cysteine through the conserved F or W. The D gene is left open where the match is weak. Not every row has a clone size; where given, it reads once, few, many or a size class.

TRBD1	TRBV6-2/TRBV6-3	.	TRBJ2-3	TGTGCCAGCAGTTACCCGGGACAGCGCACAGATACGCAGTATTTT	CASSYPGQRTDTQYF
TRBD2	TRBV11-2	.	TRBJ2-2	TGTGCCAGCAGCGCCCCGGGACTAGCGGGGGTGAAAACCGGGGAGCTGTTTTTT	CASSAPGLAGVKTGELFF
.	TRBV7-9	.	TRBJ2-3	TGTGCCAGCAGCCCCCCACGGAGAGGGGGAGATACGCAGTATTTT	CASSPPRRGGDTQYF
.	TRBV15	.	TRBJ2-3	TGTGCCACAATCCCAGATACGCAGTATTTT	CATIPDTQYF
.	TRBV12-3/TRBV12-4	.	TRBJ2-2	TGTGCCAGCAGTTTAAAGTCATGGCCGGAGCTGTTTTTT	CASSLKSWPELFF
TRBD2	TRBV7-2	.	TRBJ2-7	TGTGCCAGCAGGAGCGGGAGGGCCTACGAGCAGTACTTC	CASRSGRAYEQYF
TRBD1	TRBV7-3	.	TRBJ1-2	TGTGCCAGCAGCCCCGGACAGGGGGCGATCTATGGCTACACCTTC	CASSPGQGAIYGYTF
.	TRBV6-5	.	TRBJ2-1	TGTGCCAGCGGGCAAAGGAGGGTGCAGTTCTTC	CASGQRRVQFF
.	TRBV7-2	.	TRBJ2-1	TGTGCCAGCAGCTTAGTACGCAGGGTCGGGGAGCAGTTCTTC	CASSLVRRVGEQFF
TRBD1	TRBV5-4	.	TRBJ2-7	TGTGCCAGCAGCTTACAGGGGCTACCCTACGAGCAGTACTTC	CASSLQGLPYEQYF
.	TRBV11-2	once	TRBJ2-7	TGTGCCAGCAGCTTACACAGGTCCTCCTACGAGCAGTACTTC	CASSLHRSSYEQYF
.	TRBV7-9	.	TRBJ2-1	TGTGCCAGGGGGGACCTCAACGGGGGTGAGCAGTTCTTC	CARGDLNGGEQFF
.	TRBV2	once	TRBJ1-3	TGTGCCAGCAGTTTAGGAGACTCTGGAAACACCATATATTTT	CASSLGDSGNTIYF
.	TRBV11-1	.	TRBJ2-7	TGTGCCAGCAGCTTCTCCGGACAGAGCCCTTGGCAGTACTTC	CASSFSGQSPWQYF